This T cell receptor (beta chain) comes out of a study of cytomegalovirus exposure and HLA in healthy donors. General observations from the study: A link between a missense DCLRE1C variant and TCR beta V- and J-gene trimming emerged from a later analysis.

The CDR3 extends over 14 amino acids. V trimming: 4 bases; J trimming: 2 bases; junction bases outside the gene matches: 3. Germline lookup yields CDR1 MNHEY and CDR2 SMNVEV (reference sequence). The PCR used 60 Vbeta and 13 Jbeta primers. Assay: immunoSEQ multiplex PCR; the TCRdb copy retains only in-frame clones and omits some. The sample lists fewer than 100,000 clones, roughly 75% occurring once. On this clone itself: The antigen is unknown.

V gene TRBV27 combines with J gene TRBJ2-3; 7 bases map to TRBD2. Sequenced sample: PBMCs. This sequence was found in a male donor in good health and CMV-seronegative. CDR3 nucleotide sequence: TGTGCCAGCAGTTGGGACTACGACACAGATACGCAGTATTTT. It codes for CASSWDYDTDTQYF.